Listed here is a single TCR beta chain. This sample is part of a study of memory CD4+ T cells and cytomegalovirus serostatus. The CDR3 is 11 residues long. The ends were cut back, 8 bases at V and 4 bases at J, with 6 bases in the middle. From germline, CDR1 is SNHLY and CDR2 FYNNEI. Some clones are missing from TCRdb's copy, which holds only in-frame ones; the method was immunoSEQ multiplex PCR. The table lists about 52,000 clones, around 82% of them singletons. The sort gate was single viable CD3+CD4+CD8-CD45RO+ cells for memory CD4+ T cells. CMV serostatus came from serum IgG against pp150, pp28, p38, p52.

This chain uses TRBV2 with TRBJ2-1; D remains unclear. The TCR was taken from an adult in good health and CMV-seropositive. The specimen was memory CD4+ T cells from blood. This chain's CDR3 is CASGVYNEQFF. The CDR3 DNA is TGTGCCAGCGGCGTATACAATGAGCAGTTCTTC.